This TCR beta chain was recovered during a study of identical twins (dated by TCRdb to about 2016). General notes on the study: TCR alpha and beta repertoires from monozygotic twins, unrelated adults of various ages and cord blood were deep-sequenced to test whether fetal clonotypes persist. Replicate twin experiments were performed at different times using different library preparation protocols to rule out contamination.

Notes on this clonotype: It has no known antigen specificity. No base quality values were provided; no much bigger clone lies one nucleotide off.

Libraries were constructed by 5' RACE. The instrument given in TCRdb is Illumina HiSeq 2000. A universal primer binding site was added through template switching, and the final cDNA carried a unique molecular identifier so that TCR cDNA molecules could be counted accurately. Specific primers in the conserved constant-segment region were used to synthesize first-strand cDNA for TCR alpha and beta chains. To control for contamination, every cDNA library carried two barcodes: a SMART-Mk sample barcode plus Illumina barcodes. TruSeq adapter sequences, together with Illumina sample barcodes, were added in two successive PCR steps. Sequencing of the TCR alpha and beta cDNA libraries was done on the Illumina HiSeq platform using custom primers. The original methods were these. MiGEC was used to process raw reads and extract unique molecular identifiers, and MiXCR was used to find CDR3 positions. Recombination models were inferred per individual with the repgenHMM and IGoR tools using an EM algorithm. The analysis of shared clonotypes was done with the tcR package in R, with sharing normalized by the product of cloneset sizes. To study raw recombination free of thymic and clonal selection effects, out-of-frame nonproductive sequences were analyzed. TCRdb ran its own pipeline on the public reads, namely fastp trimming at Q25 and MiXCR clone calling, and kept in-frame beta chains. A single entry per CDR3 protein holds the most common genes and DNA from its merged rows. The V and J calls here are based on TCRdb, not the publication. The sample table shows 1.5 million to 2 million distinct CDR3 sequences, and around a third are seen once. The ten largest clonotypes hold around 0.25% of the sample.

The paper as a whole reports these results and caveats: Because the same donors could not be followed over many years, the conclusions depended on cross-sectional statistical analysis. Compared with coincidental sharing between unrelated individuals, an excess of low generation-probability sequences was observed among out-of-frame TCR alpha sequences shared between twins. A weaker excess of twin sharing was found in beta out-of-frame sequences because the signal-to-noise ratio was lowered by fewer shared sequences. Zero-insertion analyses could be partly confounded by invariant T cells such as MAIT and iNKT, though diverse VJ usage argued against such confounding for most clonotypes. Recombination models systematically underestimated out-of-frame TCR alpha sharing in monozygotic twins but agreed with sharing between unrelated individuals. Abundant cord blood beta clonotypes had fewer insertions, young adult naive repertoires showed a similar but weaker trend, and memory repertoires showed no such trend.

V loses 2 bases at its end and J loses 8 bases; junction bases beyond the gene matches: 8. The CDR1 and CDR2 encoded by the germline V gene (reference sequence) are DFQATT and SNEGSKA. From its cysteine to its phenylalanine, the CDR3 spans 16 amino acids. Kept here is only the CDR3 DNA, which spans 48 bases and is read in frame from base 1. Only healthy Caucasian donors were included. The V and J segments used are TRBV20-1 and TRBJ2-1; TRBD2 lines up with 14 middle nucleotides. The specimen sequenced was cord blood. The TCR comes from a newborn girl in good health. In nucleotides, the sequence is TGCAGTGCTAGACTCTCCGGGACTAGCGGGAGCTATGAGCAGTTCTTC. Its coded protein is CSARLSGTSGSYEQFF.